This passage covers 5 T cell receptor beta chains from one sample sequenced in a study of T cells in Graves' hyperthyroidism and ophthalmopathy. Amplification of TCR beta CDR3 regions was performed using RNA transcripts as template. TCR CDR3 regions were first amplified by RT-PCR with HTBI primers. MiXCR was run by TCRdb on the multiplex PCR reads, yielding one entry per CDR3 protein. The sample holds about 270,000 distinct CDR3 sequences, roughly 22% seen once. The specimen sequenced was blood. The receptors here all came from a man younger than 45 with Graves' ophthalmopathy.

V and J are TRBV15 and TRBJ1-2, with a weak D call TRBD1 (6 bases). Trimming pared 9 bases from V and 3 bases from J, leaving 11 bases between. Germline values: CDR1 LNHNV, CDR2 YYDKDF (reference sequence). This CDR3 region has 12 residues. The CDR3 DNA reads TGTGCCACGAGGGGGGGGGACTATGGCTACACCTTC. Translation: CATRGGDYGYTF.

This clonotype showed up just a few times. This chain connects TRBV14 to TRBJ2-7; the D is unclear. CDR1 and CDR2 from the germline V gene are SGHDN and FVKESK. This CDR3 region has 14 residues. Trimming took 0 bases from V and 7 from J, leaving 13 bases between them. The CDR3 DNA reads TGTGCCAGCAGCCAAGATCTCCTTTCCAGGGAGCAGTACTTC. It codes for CASSQDLLSREQYF.

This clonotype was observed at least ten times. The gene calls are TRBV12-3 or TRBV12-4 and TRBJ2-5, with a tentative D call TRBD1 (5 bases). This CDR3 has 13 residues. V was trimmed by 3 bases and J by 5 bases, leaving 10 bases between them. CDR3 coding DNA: TGTGCCAGCAGTTTGTGGGGCGAGGAGACCCAGTACTTC. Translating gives CASSLWGEETQYF.

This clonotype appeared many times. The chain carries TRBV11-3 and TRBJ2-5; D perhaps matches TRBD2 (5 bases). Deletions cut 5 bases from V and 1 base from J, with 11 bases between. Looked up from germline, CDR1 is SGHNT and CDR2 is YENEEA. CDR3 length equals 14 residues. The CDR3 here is CASSPSLVQETQYF. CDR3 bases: TGTGCCAGCAGCCCCTCACTAGTCCAAGAGACCCAGTACTTC.

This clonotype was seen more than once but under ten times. This CDR3 is CSAPSGELNQPQHF. The CDR3 region has the DNA TGCAGTGCCCCCTCAGGGGAACTCAATCAGCCCCAGCATTTT. This sequence joins TRBV20-1 and TRBJ1-5; perhaps TRBD1 as D (6 bases). V was cut by 6 bases and J by 3 bases, with 15 bases left in between. The CDR3 contains 14 residues. Germline V gene lookup returns CDR1 DFQATT and CDR2 SNEGSKA (reference sequence).